A single T cell receptor (beta chain) is shown here with its context. As yet, its antigen is unknown. The data belong to a study of T cell responses to AZD1222 COVID-19 vaccine. In the study overall: Pooled samples include second doses given at about 4 or 12 weeks. Study results and limitations: The donor group comprised mostly white British people and more females; the analysis possibly underestimated clonal diversity. Variant regions that are unmutated are reportedly the target of nearly half of spike-specific TCRs. Two AZD1222 doses significantly raised spike-specific TCR breadth and depth over controls.

Trimming shortened V by 7 bases and J by 9 bases, and 17 bases separated the two germline ends. CDR1 is MNHEY, CDR2 SVGAGI, per germline. The CDR3 is 13 amino acids. Clones were sequenced by immunoSEQ multiplex PCR, and TCRdb holds only the in-frame ones, with some missing. Here the sample spans about 100,000 clones, around 90% being singletons. This clonotype was obtained from an adult in good health. The V and J genes are TRBV6-5 and TRBJ2-3; TRBD2 is a possible D gene (6 bases). The starting material was peripheral blood, obtained on day 0 of AZD1222 vaccination. The DNA for the CDR3 is TGTGCCAGCACTAAAACGGAGGGGAGAACGCAGTATTTT. This translates into CASTKTEGRTQYF.